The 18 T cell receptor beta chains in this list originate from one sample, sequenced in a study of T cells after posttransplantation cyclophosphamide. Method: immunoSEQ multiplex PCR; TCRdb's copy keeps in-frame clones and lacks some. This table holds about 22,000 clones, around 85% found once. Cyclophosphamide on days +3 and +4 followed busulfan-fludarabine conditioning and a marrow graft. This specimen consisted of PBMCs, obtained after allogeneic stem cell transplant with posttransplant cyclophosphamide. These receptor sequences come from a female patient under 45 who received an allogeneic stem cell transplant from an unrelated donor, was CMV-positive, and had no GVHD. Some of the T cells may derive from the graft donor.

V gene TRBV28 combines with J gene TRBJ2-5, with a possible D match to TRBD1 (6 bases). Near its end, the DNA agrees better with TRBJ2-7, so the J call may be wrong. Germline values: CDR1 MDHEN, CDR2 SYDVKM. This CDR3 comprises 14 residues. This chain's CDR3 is CASSLPGRGYEQYF. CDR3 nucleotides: TGTGCCAGCAGCCTTCCGGGCAGGGGATACGAGCAGTACTTC.

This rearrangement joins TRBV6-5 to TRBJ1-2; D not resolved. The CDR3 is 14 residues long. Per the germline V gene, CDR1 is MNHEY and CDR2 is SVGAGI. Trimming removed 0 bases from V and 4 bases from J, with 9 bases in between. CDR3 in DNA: TGTGCCAGCAGTTACTCGCTCACGGGCTATGGCTACACCTTC. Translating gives CASSYSLTGYGYTF.

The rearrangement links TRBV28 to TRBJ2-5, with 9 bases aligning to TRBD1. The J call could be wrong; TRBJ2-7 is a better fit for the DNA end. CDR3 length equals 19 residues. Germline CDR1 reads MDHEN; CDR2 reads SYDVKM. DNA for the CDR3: TGTGCCAGCAGGTCCGTCCCGGGACAGGGAAGGCAGGGCGCCTTCGAGCAGTACTTC. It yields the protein CASRSVPGQGRQGAFEQYF.

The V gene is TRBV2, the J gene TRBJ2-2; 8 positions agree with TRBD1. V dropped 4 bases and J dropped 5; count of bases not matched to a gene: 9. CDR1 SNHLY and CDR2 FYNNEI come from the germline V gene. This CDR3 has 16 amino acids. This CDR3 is CASSGKARGPTGELFF. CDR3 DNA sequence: TGTGCCAGCAGTGGAAAGGCCAGGGGGCCTACCGGGGAGCTGTTTTTT.

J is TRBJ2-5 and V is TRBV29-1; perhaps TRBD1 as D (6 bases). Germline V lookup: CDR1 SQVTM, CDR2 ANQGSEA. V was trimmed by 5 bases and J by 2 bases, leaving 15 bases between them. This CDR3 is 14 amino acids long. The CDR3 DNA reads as TGCAGCGTTTCAGGGGTGGCGCTACAAGAGACCCAGTACTTC. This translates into CSVSGVALQETQYF.

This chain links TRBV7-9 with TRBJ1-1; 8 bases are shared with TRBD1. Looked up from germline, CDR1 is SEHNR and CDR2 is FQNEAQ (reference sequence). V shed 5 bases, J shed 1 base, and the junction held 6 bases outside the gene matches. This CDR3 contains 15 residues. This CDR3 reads CASSKTGGRNTEAFF. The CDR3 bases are TGTGCCAGCAGCAAAACAGGGGGACGGAACACTGAAGCTTTCTTT.

The CDR3 loop is CASSATGAEKLFF. The CDR3 DNA sequence: TGTGCCAGCAGCGCGACAGGGGCTGAAAAACTGTTTTTT. The chain joins TRBV9 to TRBJ1-4, with TRBD1 matching 8 bases. Losses at the gene ends were 3 bases for V and 7 bases for J; bases not matched to a gene: 2. This CDR3 spans 13 amino acids. Per germline, CDR1 SGDLS and CDR2 YYNGEE.

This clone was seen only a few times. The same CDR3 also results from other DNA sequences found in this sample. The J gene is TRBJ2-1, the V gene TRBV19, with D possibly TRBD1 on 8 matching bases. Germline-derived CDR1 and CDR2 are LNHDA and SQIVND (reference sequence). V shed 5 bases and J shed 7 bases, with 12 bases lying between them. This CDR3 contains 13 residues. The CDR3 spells CASSHRGGNEQFF. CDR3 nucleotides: TGTGCCAGTAGTCACAGGGGGGGTAATGAGCAGTTCTTC.

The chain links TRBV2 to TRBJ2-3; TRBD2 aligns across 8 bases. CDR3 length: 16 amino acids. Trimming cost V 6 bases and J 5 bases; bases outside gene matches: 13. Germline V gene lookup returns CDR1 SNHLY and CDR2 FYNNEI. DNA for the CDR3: TGTGCCAGCAGGAGGCTAGCGGGTCCCGGGGGAGATACGCAGTATTTT. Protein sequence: CASRRLAGPGGDTQYF.

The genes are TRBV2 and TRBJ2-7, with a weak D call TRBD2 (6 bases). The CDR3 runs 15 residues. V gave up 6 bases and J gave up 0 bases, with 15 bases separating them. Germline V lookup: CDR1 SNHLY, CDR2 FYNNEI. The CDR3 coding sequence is TGTGCCAGCAGGCTGCAGGGAGGTGACTCCTACGAGCAGTACTTC. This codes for CASRLQGGDSYEQYF.

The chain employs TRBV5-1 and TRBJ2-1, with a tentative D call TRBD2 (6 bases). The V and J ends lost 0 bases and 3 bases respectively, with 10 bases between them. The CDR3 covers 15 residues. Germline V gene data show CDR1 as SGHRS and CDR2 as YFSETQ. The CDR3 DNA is TGCGCCAGCAGCTTGGTGGCGGGAAACTACAATGAGCAGTTCTTC. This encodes CASSLVAGNYNEQFF.

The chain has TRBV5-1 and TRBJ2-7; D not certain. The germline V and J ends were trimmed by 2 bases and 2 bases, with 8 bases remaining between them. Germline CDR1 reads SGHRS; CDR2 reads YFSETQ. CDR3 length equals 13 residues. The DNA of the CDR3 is TGCGCCAGCAGCTTTGGCAGTACCTACGAGCAGTACTTC. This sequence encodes CASSFGSTYEQYF.

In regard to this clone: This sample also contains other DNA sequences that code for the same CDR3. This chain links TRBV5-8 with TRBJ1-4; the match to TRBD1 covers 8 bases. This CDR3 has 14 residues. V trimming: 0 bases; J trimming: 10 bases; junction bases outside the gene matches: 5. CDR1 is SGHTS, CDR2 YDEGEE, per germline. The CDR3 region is CASSLGQGIGKLFF. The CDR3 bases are TGTGCCAGCAGCTTGGGACAGGGGATCGGAAAACTGTTTTTT.

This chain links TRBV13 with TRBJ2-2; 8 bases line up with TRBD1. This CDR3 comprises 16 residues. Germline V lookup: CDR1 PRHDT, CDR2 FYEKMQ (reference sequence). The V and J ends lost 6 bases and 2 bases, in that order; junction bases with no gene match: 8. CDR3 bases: TGTGCCAGCAGACAAACAGGGGGGTCCAACACCGGGGAGCTGTTTTTT. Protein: CASRQTGGSNTGELFF.

The CDR3 nucleotides read TGTGCCAGCAGCTTAAAAGCGGGGGGGCCCAGAGATACGCAGTATTTT. Encoded protein: CASSLKAGGPRDTQYF. The chain has TRBV7-3 and TRBJ2-3; 10 bases align to TRBD2. This CDR3 has 16 residues. CDR1 is SGHTA and CDR2 is FQGTGA in the germline V gene. The V gene end was trimmed by 1 base and the J gene end by 5 bases; junction bases not matched to a gene: 6.

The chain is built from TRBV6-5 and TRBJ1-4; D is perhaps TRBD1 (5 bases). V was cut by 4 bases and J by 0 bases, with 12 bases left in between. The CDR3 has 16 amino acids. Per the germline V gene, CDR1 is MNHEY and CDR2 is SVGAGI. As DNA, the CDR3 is TGTGCCAGCAGTTTCGGACACCTTGCAACTAATGAAAAACTGTTTTTT. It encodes CASSFGHLATNEKLFF.

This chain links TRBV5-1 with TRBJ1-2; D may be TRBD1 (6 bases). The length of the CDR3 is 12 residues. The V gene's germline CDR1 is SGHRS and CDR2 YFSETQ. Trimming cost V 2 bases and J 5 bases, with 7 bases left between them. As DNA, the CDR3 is TGCGCCAGCAGCTTACAGGGATATGGCTACACCTTC. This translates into CASSLQGYGYTF.

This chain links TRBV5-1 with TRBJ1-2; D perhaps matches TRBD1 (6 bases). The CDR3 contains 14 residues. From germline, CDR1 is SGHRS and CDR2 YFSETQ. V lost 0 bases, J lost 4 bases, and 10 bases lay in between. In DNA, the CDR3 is TGCGCCAGCAGCTTGGCAGGGGAGAGCTATGGCTACACCTTC. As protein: CASSLAGESYGYTF.